These 29 T cell receptor beta chains were all obtained from the same sample, sequenced in a study of control samples from healthy donors and cancer patients. Measured with immunoSEQ multiplex PCR; TCRdb has only the in-frame clones, and not every one. Of 110,000 or so clones listed, around four fifths are singletons. The sample was blood. These receptors were taken from a woman aged 45-65 years in good health.

The V call is TRBV7-2, the J call TRBJ2-3; D gene uncertain. The V end was cut by 5 bases, the J end by 5 bases, with 8 bases between. Germline CDR1 and CDR2: SGHTA and FQGNSA. This CDR3 is built from 12 residues. CDR3 loop: CASSLNGDTQYF. CDR3 in DNA: TGTGCCAGCAGCCTAAACGGAGATACGCAGTATTTT.

The chain carries TRBV28 and TRBJ1-2; D is uncertain. The CDR3 spans 14 residues. Germline lookup yields CDR1 MDHEN and CDR2 SYDVKM. Trimming removed 4 bases at V and 4 bases at J, with 13 bases between. The CDR3 loop is CASSSDSLFYGYTF. The CDR3 nucleotides are TGTGCCAGCAGTTCGGACTCTCTCTTCTATGGCTACACCTTC.

The chain couples TRBV15 to TRBJ1-5; 8 bases are a match to TRBD1. The CDR3 runs to 14 residues. Germline V gene data show CDR1 as LNHNV and CDR2 as YYDKDF (reference sequence). The V and J ends lost 7 bases and 5 bases, in that order; junction bases with no gene match: 7. The CDR3 sequence is CATNPGQVDQPQHF. CDR3 in DNA: TGTGCCACCAATCCGGGACAGGTAGATCAGCCCCAGCATTTT.

CDR3 DNA sequence: TGCGCCAGCAGGCCTGGTGGTTCCCAAGAGACCCAGTACTTC. It is translated as CASRPGGSQETQYF. The V gene is TRBV5-1, the J gene TRBJ2-5, with D unclear. The V end was cut by 5 bases, the J end by 1 base, with 12 bases between. The CDR3 totals 14 residues. CDR1 SGHRS and CDR2 YFSETQ come from the germline V gene.

This clone was seen just once. This rearrangement joins TRBV7-9 to TRBJ2-2; maybe TRBD2 (5 bases). The CDR3 contains 14 residues. CDR1 is SEHNR, CDR2 FQNEAQ, per germline (reference sequence). V shed 5 bases and J shed 3 bases, with 10 bases lying between them. This chain's CDR3 is CASSRELDTGELFF. The DNA of the CDR3 is TGTGCCAGCAGCCGGGAATTGGACACCGGGGAGCTGTTTTTT.

This clone occurred once. The chain combines TRBV19 with TRBJ2-3; the D gene could be TRBD1 or TRBD2 (5 bases each). Trimming cost V 1 base and J 0 bases, with 8 bases left between them. The CDR3 runs 15 residues. CDR1 is LNHDA and CDR2 is SQIVND in the germline V gene (reference sequence). The chain's CDR3 is CASSIVWDSTDTQYF. The CDR3 nucleotides read TGTGCCAGTAGTATAGTATGGGACAGCACAGATACGCAGTATTTT.

This clone was picked up one time. J is TRBJ2-1 and V is TRBV19, with a weak D call TRBD2 (5 bases). Germline CDR1 reads LNHDA; CDR2 reads SQIVND (reference sequence). This CDR3 spans 14 amino acids. Deletions cut 6 bases from V and 7 bases from J, with 16 bases between. The CDR3 sequence: CASSVNAGKNEQFF. The CDR3 coding sequence is TGTGCCAGTAGCGTAAACGCCGGGAAAAATGAGCAGTTCTTC.

As for this clone: At the DNA level, this CDR3 is encoded by other sequences in the same sample as well. The rearrangement uses TRBV7-2 and TRBJ2-1; TRBD2 aligns across 10 bases. The CDR3 covers 15 residues. CDR1 is SGHTA, CDR2 FQGNSA, per germline. V was pared by 5 bases and J by 4 bases, with 5 bases of the junction left unmatched. The CDR3 coding sequence is TGTGCCAGCAGCCTGGTAGCGGGGGGATACAATGAGCAGTTCTTC. The encoded protein is CASSLVAGGYNEQFF. The complete variable domain, with remaining parts taken from reference TRBV7-2 and TRBJ2-1, reads GAGVSQSPSNKVTEKGKDVELRCDPISGHTALYWYRQSLGQGLEFLIYFQGNSAPDKSGLPSDRFSAERTGGSVSTLTIQRTQQEDSAVYLCASSLVAGGYNEQFFGPGTRLTVL.

The chain links TRBV5-1 to TRBJ2-5; maybe TRBD2 (6 bases). Trimming shortened V by 0 bases and J by 5 bases, and 14 bases separated the two germline ends. The CDR3 totals 15 residues. CDR1 is SGHRS and CDR2 is YFSETQ in the germline V gene. The CDR3 region is CASSLGAGRSETQYF. CDR3 in DNA: TGCGCCAGCAGCTTGGGGGCGGGAAGGTCGGAGACCCAGTACTTC.

The chain carries TRBV28 and TRBJ1-6; 12 bases are a match to TRBD1. The V segment lost 6 bases and the J segment 6 bases; nucleotides outside the gene matches: 3. CDR1 and CDR2 from the germline V gene are MDHEN and SYDVKM. The CDR3 consists of 15 residues. As DNA, the CDR3 is TGTGCCAGCAGGGGACAGGGGGCAAGTAATTCACCCCTCCACTTT. This codes for CASRGQGASNSPLHF.

The rearrangement links TRBV28 to TRBJ2-3, with 10 bases lining up with TRBD2. Trimming took 6 bases from V and 3 from J; bases not matched to a gene: 9. Germline V gene sequence: CDR1 MDHEN, CDR2 SYDVKM. This CDR3 has 16 residues. CDR3 residues: CASSLFSGGLTDTQYF. CDR3 DNA sequence: TGTGCCAGCAGCCTTTTTAGCGGGGGGTTGACAGATACGCAGTATTTT.

This clone was detected a few times. The chain has TRBV14 and TRBJ2-5; D is unclear. Trimming left V 1 base short and J 1 base short, with 13 bases between. Per the germline V gene, CDR1 is SGHDN and CDR2 is FVKESK. This CDR3 contains 16 residues. The CDR3 sequence is CASSQGDLRFQETQYF. The CDR3 bases are TGTGCCAGCAGCCAAGGGGATCTACGATTCCAAGAGACCCAGTACTTC.

Regarding this clone: The sample has other DNA sequences that encode this CDR3 too. V and J are TRBV6-5 and TRBJ1-2; 7 positions match TRBD1. There are 13 residues in the CDR3. The germline CDR1 and CDR2 sequences are MNHEY and SVGAGI. V shed 6 bases and J 0 bases; nucleotides not matched to a gene: 1. CDR3 protein: CASRGTANYGYTF. The CDR3 nucleotides read TGTGCCAGCAGAGGGACAGCTAACTATGGCTACACCTTC.

J is TRBJ1-4 and V is TRBV19; 7 bases line up with TRBD1. Germline trimming cut 0 bases from V and 8 bases from J; bases unmatched to any gene: 9. This CDR3 contains 16 residues. Germline V lookup: CDR1 LNHDA, CDR2 SQIVND (reference sequence). CDR3 nucleotides: TGTGCCAGTAGTATAGATCTCGACAGGGAAGGCGAAAAACTGTTTTTT. This gives the protein CASSIDLDREGEKLFF.

V gene TRBV12-5 combines with J gene TRBJ2-2, with D possibly TRBD1 on 5 matching bases. Per the germline V gene, CDR1 is LGHNT and CDR2 is FRNRAP. There are 15 residues in the CDR3. V shed 6 bases and J shed 2 bases, with 13 bases lying between them. This CDR3 is CASGKGQGNTGELFF. The CDR3 DNA reads TGTGCTAGTGGCAAGGGGCAGGGCAACACCGGGGAGCTGTTTTTT.

The chain recombines TRBV5-1 with TRBJ1-2; TRBD1 matches 7 bases. Germline V CDR1 and CDR2: SGHRS, YFSETQ. Trimming removed 0 bases from V and 4 bases from J; junction bases left unmatched: 3. This CDR3 contains 14 residues. CDR3 DNA: TGCGCCAGCAGCTTGGGAGGACAGGTCTATGGCTACACCTTC. Translating gives CASSLGGQVYGYTF. Combining the CDR3 with reference TRBV5-1 and TRBJ1-2 gives the whole variable domain KAGVTQTPRYLIKTRGQQVTLSCSPISGHRSVSWYQQTPGQGLQFLFEYFSETQRNKGNFPGRFSGRQFSNSRSEMNVSTLELGDSALYLCASSLGGQVYGYTFGSGTRLTVV.

This clone has only one observation. The J gene is TRBJ2-2, the V gene TRBV21-1. TRBV21-1 is given as a pseudogene. This CDR3 is 20 amino acids long. The CDR3 loop reads CATSTGGQGGTSDGTGELFF. CDR3 coding DNA: TGTGCCACCAGCACGGGGGGCCAGGGGGGAACTAGCGACGGCACCGGGGAGCTGTTTTTT.

The chain employs TRBV29-1 and TRBJ1-4, with D possibly being TRBD1 (6 bases). Germline V lookup: CDR1 SQVTM, CDR2 ANQGSEA. Trimming removed 7 bases from V and 8 bases from J, with 11 bases in between. The CDR3 runs to 11 residues. CDR3 nucleotide sequence: TGCAGCGCGGACAGTAACGAAAAACTGTTTTTT. Amino acids: CSADSNEKLFF.

The chain links TRBV15 to TRBJ2-2; D is undetermined. Looked up from germline, CDR1 is LNHNV and CDR2 is YYDKDF (reference sequence). Trimming took off 1 base at V and 4 bases at J, with 13 bases between the two ends. The CDR3 is 16 residues long. The CDR3 DNA is TGTGCCACCAGCAGAGGAGCTAGGATCTCCACCGGGGAGCTGTTTTTT. Translation gives CATSRGARISTGELFF.

The chain has TRBV19 and TRBJ2-5; D may be TRBD1 or TRBD2 (5 bases each). The V gene's germline CDR1 is LNHDA and CDR2 SQIVND (reference sequence). The V and J ends lost 1 base and 4 bases respectively, with 13 bases between them. The CDR3 sequence is 15 residues long. The CDR3 DNA reads TGTGCCAGTAGTATAGCGAGGGGCCAGGGAGAGACCCAGTACTTC. Translation gives CASSIARGQGETQYF. The full variable domain, in which reference TRBV19 and TRBJ2-5 provide the parts outside the CDR3, is DGGITQSPKYLFRKEGQNVTLSCEQNLNHDAMYWYRQDPGQGLRLIYYSQIVNDFQKGDIAEGYSVSREKKESFPLTVTSAQKNPTAFYLCASSIARGQGETQYFGPGTRLLVL.

This clone was observed once. The CDR3 sequence is CASSIPRTGGNEQFF. CDR3 in DNA: TGTGCCAGTAGTATCCCACGGACAGGGGGCAATGAGCAGTTCTTC. The rearrangement links TRBV19 to TRBJ2-1; TRBD1 matches 10 bases. CDR1 is LNHDA, CDR2 SQIVND, per germline (reference sequence). This CDR3 is built from 15 residues. J lost 6 bases, V lost 3 bases, and 5 bases had no gene match.

The J gene is TRBJ1-1, the V gene TRBV10-3; D possibly corresponds to TRBD1 (5 bases). Germline CDR1 is ENHRY and CDR2 is SYGVKD. Trimming removed 3 bases at V and 4 bases at J, with 12 bases between. The length of the CDR3 is 14 residues. This CDR3 is CAISEEGIATEAFF. CDR3 in DNA: TGTGCCATCAGTGAAGAGGGGATCGCCACTGAAGCTTTCTTT.

This clone has more than one count but fewer than ten. The genes are TRBV20-1 and TRBJ1-2, with D possibly being TRBD1 (6 bases). CDR1 and CDR2 from the germline V gene are DFQATT and SNEGSKA (reference sequence). V was clipped by 6 bases and J by 5 bases, with 10 bases between them. The CDR3 sequence is 11 residues long. The CDR3 loop reads CSAPDSYGYTF. The CDR3 region has the DNA TGCAGTGCCCCGGACAGTTATGGCTACACCTTC.

This chain connects TRBV6-5 to TRBJ1-1, with 7 bases fitting TRBD1. V lost 10 bases and J lost 5; bases outside the gene matches: 4. The CDR3 length is 11 residues. Germline V gene sequence: CDR1 MNHEY, CDR2 SVGAGI. For the CDR3, the DNA is TGTGCCACCCAACAGGGGACTGAAGCTTTCTTT. Its translation: CATQQGTEAFF.

The chain uses TRBV24-1 and TRBJ1-2; D not certain. With 9 bases removed from V and 0 bases from J, the gap between germline ends came to 22 bases. The CDR3 has 17 amino acids. CDR1 and CDR2 (germline): KGHDR, SFDVKD. The CDR3 protein is CATLTRIRLSANYGYTF. The CDR3 DNA is TGTGCCACCTTAACCAGGATACGCCTAAGCGCTAACTATGGCTACACCTTC.

The chain couples TRBV28 to TRBJ2-7, with D perhaps matching TRBD1 (6 bases). This CDR3 has 15 residues. Germline lookup yields CDR1 MDHEN and CDR2 SYDVKM. Trimming cost V 5 bases and J 5 bases, with 19 bases left between them. CDR3 amino acids: CASSPLNGRGHEQYF. In DNA, the CDR3 is TGTGCCAGCAGTCCCCTAAATGGCAGGGGTCACGAGCAGTACTTC.

On this clone: Germline and junction disagree at one end, which may indicate a read error. The genes are TRBV7-9 and TRBJ1-2; D is possibly TRBD1 (6 bases). The CDR3 has 16 amino acids. CDR1 is SEHNR, CDR2 FQNEAQ, per germline (reference sequence). The chain's CDR3 is CASTLLGRDTRHGYTF. CDR3 bases: TGTGCCAGCACCTTACTCGGACGGGACACCCGCCATGGCTACACCTTC.

The table lists this clone with a few counts. This rearrangement joins TRBV11-2 to TRBJ1-3; 9 positions agree with TRBD1. The junction had 7 bases not matched to a gene; V was cut back by 1 base and J by 3 bases. The CDR3 spans 17 residues. Germline lookup yields CDR1 SGHAT and CDR2 FQNNGV. The CDR3 nucleotides are TGTGCCAGCAGCTTAGTAGCCACAGGGGGCTTTGGAAACACCATATATTTT. This translates into CASSLVATGGFGNTIYF.

This chain links TRBV2 with TRBJ1-1; D uncertain. Trimming removed 7 bases from V and 0 bases from J, with 3 bases in between. Germline CDR1 SNHLY, CDR2 FYNNEI. There are 11 residues in the CDR3. The CDR3 spells CASIVNTEAFF. The CDR3 DNA is TGTGCCAGCATCGTGAACACTGAAGCTTTCTTT.